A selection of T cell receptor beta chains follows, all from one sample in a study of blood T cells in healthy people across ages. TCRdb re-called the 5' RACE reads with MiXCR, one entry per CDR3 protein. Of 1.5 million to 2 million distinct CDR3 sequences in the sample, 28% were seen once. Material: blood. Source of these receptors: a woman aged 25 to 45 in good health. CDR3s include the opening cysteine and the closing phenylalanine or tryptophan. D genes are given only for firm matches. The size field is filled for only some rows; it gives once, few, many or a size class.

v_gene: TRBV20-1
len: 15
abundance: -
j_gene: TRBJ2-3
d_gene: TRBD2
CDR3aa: CSAGVGLAGSDTQYF
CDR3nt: TGCAGTGCTGGCGTGGGACTAGCGGGATCAGATACGCAGTATTTT

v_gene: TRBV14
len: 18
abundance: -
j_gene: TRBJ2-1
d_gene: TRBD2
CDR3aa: CASSQEVMTSGGASEQFF
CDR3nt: TGTGCCAGCAGCCAAGAAGTGATGACTAGCGGGGGGGCTAGCGAGCAGTTCTTC

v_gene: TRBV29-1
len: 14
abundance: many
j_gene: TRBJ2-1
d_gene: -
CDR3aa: CSVEGGGSYNEQFF
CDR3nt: TGCAGCGTTGAGGGAGGGGGGTCCTACAATGAGCAGTTCTTC

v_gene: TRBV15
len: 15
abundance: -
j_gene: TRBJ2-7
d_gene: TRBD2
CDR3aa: CATSREAAGAYEQYF
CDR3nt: TGTGCCACCAGCAGAGAGGCCGCGGGAGCCTACGAGCAGTACTTC

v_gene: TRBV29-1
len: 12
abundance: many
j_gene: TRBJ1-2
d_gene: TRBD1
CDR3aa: CSVAGQGHGYTF
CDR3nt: TGCAGCGTAGCGGGACAGGGCCATGGCTACACCTTC

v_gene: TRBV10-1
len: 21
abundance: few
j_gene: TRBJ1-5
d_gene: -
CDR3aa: CASSESNFDSKPEGGNQPQHF
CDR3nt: TGCGCCAGCAGTGAGTCAAATTTCGACAGTAAACCTGAGGGGGGCAATCAGCCCCAGCATTTT

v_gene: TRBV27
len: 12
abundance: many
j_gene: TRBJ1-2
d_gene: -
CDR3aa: CASKASSSGYTF
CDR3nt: TGTGCCAGCAAGGCAAGCAGCTCTGGCTACACCTTC

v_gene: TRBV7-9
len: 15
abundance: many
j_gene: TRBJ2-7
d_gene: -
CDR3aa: CASTPRGGSSYEQYF
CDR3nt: TGTGCCAGCACTCCTAGGGGGGGTAGCTCCTACGAGCAGTACTTC

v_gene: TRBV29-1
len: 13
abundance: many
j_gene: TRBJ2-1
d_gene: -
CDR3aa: CSVGGGLFNEQFF
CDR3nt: TGCAGCGTTGGTGGGGGGCTCTTCAATGAGCAGTTCTTC

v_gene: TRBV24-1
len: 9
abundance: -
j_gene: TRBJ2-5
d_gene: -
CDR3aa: CAALETQYF
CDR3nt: TGTGCCGCACTGGAGACCCAGTACTTC

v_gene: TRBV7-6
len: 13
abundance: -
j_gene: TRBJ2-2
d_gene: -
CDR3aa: CASQELNTGELFF
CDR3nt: TGTGCCAGTCAGGAACTGAACACCGGGGAGCTGTTTTTT

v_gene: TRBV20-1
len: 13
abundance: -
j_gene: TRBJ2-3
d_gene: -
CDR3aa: CSASHVSTDTQYF
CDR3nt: TGCAGTGCTAGTCATGTTAGCACAGATACGCAGTATTTT

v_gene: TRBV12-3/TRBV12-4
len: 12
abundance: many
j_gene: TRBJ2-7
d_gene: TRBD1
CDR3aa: CASRTGALEQYF
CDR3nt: TGTGCCAGTAGGACAGGGGCTCTCGAGCAGTACTTC

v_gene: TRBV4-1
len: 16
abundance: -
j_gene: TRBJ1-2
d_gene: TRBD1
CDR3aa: CSSSQGLQGARKGYTF
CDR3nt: TGCTCCAGCAGCCAAGGGTTACAGGGGGCGCGAAAAGGCTACACCTTC

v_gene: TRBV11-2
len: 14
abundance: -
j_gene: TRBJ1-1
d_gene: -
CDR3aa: CASTPESAGMEALF
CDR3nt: TGTGCCAGCACCCCTGAATCCGCAGGGATGGAAGCTTTGTTT

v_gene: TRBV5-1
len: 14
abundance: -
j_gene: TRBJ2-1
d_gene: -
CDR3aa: CASKGIISYNEHFF
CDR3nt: TGCGCCAGCAAAGGCATTATCTCCTACAATGAGCATTTCTTC

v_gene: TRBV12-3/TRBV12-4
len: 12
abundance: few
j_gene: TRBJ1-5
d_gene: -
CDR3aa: CASSLQAGPQHF
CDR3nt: TGTGCCAGCAGTTTACAAGCGGGACCCCAGCATTTT

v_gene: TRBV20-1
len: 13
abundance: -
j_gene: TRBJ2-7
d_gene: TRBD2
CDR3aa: CSGGTSSYNEQYF
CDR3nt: TGCAGTGGAGGGACTAGCTCCTACAATGAGCAGTACTTC

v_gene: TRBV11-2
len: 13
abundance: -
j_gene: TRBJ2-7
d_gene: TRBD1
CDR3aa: CASSLNDRGEQYF
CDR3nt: TGTGCCAGCAGCTTAAACGACAGGGGTGAGCAGTACTTC

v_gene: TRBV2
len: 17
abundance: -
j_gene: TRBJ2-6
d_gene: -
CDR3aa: CASSRDARVSGANVLTF
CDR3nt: TGTGCCAGCAGCCGGGACGCGAGGGTCTCTGGGGCCAACGTCCTGACTTTC

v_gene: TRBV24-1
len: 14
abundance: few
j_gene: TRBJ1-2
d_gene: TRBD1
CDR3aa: CATSASGTGNGYTF
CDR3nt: TGTGCCACCAGTGCCTCCGGGACAGGGAACGGCTACACCTTC

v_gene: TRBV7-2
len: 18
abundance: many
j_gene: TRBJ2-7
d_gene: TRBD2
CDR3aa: CASSFVASGRAVGIEQYF
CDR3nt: TGTGCCAGCAGCTTCGTGGCTAGCGGGAGGGCCGTGGGGATAGAGCAGTACTTC

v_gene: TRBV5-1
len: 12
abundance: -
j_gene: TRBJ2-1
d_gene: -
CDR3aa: CASSYNADEQFF
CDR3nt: TGCGCCAGCAGCTATAACGCGGATGAGCAGTTCTTC

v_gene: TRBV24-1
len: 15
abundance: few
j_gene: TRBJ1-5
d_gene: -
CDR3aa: CATSDSGDSNQPQHF
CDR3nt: TGTGCCACCAGTGATTCCGGGGATAGCAATCAGCCCCAGCATTTT

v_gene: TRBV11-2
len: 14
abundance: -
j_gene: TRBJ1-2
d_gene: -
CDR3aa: CASSTPMADYGHTF
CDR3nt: TGTGCCAGCAGCACCCCGATGGCAGACTATGGCCACACCTTC

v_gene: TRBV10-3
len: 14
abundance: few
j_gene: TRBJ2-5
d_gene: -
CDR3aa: CASQRPGLQETQYF
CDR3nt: TGTGCCAGCCAAAGGCCAGGGCTCCAAGAGACCCAGTACTTC

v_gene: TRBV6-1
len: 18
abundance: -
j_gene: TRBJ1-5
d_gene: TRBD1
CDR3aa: CASSPGQGKFLAGQPQHF
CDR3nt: TGTGCCAGCAGCCCGGGACAGGGGAAGTTTTTAGCGGGTCAGCCCCAGCATTTT

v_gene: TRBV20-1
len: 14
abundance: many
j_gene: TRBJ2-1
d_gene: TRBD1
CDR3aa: CSARRTGGNNEQFF
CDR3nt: TGCAGTGCTAGGAGGACAGGGGGAAACAATGAGCAGTTCTTC

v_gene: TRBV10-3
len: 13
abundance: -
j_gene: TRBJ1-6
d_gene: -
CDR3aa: CAITYGSRSPLHF
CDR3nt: TGTGCCATCACATATGGGTCCAGGTCACCCCTCCACTTT

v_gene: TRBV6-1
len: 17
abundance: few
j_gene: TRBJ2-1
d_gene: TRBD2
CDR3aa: CASSESLAGRLLQEQFF
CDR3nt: TGTGCCAGCAGTGAGTCTCTAGCGGGAAGGCTTTTACAGGAGCAGTTCTTC

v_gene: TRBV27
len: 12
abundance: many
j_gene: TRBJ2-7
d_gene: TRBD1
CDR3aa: CASSFAGGEQYF
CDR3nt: TGTGCCAGCAGTTTCGCAGGGGGAGAGCAGTACTTC

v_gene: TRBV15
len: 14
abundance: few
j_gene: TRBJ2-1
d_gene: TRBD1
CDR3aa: CATSVQGAYNEQFF
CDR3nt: TGTGCCACCAGCGTACAGGGGGCTTACAATGAGCAGTTCTTC

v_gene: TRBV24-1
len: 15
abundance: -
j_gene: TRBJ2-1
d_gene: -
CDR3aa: CATSDSGLGSAEQFF
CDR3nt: TGTGCCACCAGTGACTCGGGACTGGGTTCTGCTGAGCAGTTCTTC

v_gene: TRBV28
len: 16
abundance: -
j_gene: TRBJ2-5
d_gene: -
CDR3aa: CASSLLQDTSQETQYF
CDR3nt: TGTGCCAGCAGTTTACTCCAGGACACCTCGCAAGAGACCCAGTACTTC

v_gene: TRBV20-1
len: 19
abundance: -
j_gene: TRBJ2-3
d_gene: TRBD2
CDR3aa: CSANPGSLAGGLGTDTQYF
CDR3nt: TGCAGTGCTAACCCTGGGTCCCTAGCGGGAGGGTTAGGCACAGATACGCAGTATTTT

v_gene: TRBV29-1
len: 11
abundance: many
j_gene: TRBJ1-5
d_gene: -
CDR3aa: CSVPEGQPQHF
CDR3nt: TGCAGCGTTCCGGAGGGGCAGCCCCAGCATTTT

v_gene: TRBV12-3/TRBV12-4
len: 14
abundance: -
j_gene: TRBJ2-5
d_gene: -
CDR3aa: CASRSSSPQETQYF
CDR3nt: TGTGCCAGCAGGTCTTCGAGCCCTCAAGAGACCCAGTACTTC

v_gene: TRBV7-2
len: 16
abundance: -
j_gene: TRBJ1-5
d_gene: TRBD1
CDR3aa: CASSPLGTEGNQPQHF
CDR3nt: TGTGCCAGCAGCCCCCTCGGGACAGAGGGCAATCAGCCCCAGCATTTT

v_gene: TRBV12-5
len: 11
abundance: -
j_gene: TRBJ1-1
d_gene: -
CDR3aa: CANGEVTEAFF
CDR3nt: TGTGCTAATGGTGAGGTCACTGAAGCTTTCTTT

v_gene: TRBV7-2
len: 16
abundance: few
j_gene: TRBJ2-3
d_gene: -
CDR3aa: CASSHTPGGAVDTQYF
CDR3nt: TGTGCCAGCAGCCATACCCCGGGGGGCGCCGTAGATACGCAGTATTTT

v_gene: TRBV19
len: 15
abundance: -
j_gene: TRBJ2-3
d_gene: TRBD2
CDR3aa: CASSRSGGASDTQYF
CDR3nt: TGTGCCAGTAGTCGTAGCGGGGGGGCATCAGATACGCAGTATTTT

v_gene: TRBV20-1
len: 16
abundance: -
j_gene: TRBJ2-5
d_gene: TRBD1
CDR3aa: CSARKARQGATRERYF
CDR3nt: TGCAGTGCTAGAAAAGCCCGACAGGGGGCGACGAGAGAGCGGTACTTC

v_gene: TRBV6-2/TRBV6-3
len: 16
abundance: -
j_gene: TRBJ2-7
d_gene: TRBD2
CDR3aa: CASRPAGTSGTYEQYF
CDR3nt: TGTGCCAGCAGGCCGGCCGGGACTAGCGGGACCTACGAGCAGTACTTC

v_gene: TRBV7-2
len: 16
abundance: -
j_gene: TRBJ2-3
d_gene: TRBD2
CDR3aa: CASRVTGTSGLDTQYF
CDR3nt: TGTGCCAGCAGAGTAACAGGGACTAGCGGGTTAGATACGCAGTATTTT

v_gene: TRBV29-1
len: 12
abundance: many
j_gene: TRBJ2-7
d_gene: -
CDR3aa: CSVEVKGNEQYF
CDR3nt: TGCAGCGTTGAGGTTAAGGGGAACGAGCAGTACTTC

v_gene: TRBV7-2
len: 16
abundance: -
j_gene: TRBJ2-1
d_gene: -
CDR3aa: CASRPRARGAVDEQFF
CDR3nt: TGTGCCAGCAGGCCTAGGGCCCGGGGGGCCGTGGATGAGCAGTTCTTC

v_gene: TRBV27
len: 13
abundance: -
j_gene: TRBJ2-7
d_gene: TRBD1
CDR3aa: CASRADRFYEQYF
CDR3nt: TGTGCCAGCAGGGCGGACAGGTTCTACGAGCAGTACTTC

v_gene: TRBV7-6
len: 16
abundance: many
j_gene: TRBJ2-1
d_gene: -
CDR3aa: CASSSRGPSSYNEQFF
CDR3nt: TGTGCCAGCAGCTCCCGGGGGCCTAGCTCCTACAATGAGCAGTTCTTC

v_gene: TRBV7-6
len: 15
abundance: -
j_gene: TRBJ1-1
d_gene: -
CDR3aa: CASSYVGGADTEAFF
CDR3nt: TGTGCCAGCAGCTACGTCGGAGGGGCAGACACTGAAGCTTTCTTT

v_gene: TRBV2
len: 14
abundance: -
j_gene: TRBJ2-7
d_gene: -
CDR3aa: CASSKGSGSYEQYF
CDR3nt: TGTGCCAGCAGTAAGGGATCAGGCTCCTACGAGCAGTACTTC

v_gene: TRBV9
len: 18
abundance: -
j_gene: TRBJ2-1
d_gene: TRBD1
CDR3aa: CASSVGSWSGTDCNEQFF
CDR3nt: TGTGCCAGCAGCGTAGGGTCTTGGAGTGGGACAGATTGCAATGAGCAGTTCTTC

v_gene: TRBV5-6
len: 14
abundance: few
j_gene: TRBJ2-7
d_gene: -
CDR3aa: CASIPTRRSYEQYF
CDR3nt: TGTGCCAGCATCCCGACGCGGAGGAGCTACGAGCAGTACTTC

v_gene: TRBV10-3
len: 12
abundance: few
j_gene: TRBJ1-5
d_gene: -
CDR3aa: CAISEENQPQHF
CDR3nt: TGTGCCATCAGTGAGGAGAATCAGCCCCAGCATTTT

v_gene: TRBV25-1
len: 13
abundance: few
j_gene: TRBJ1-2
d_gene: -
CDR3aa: CASSELPAHGYTF
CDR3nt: TGTGCCAGCAGTGAATTACCAGCCCATGGCTACACCTTC

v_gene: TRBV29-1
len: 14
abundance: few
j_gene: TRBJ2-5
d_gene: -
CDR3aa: CSVYPGTDRETQYF
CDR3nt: TGCAGCGTCTACCCCGGGACCGACAGAGAGACCCAGTACTTC